The sequence of this T cell receptor beta chain was determined in a study of Graves' ophthalmopathy and Graves' hyperthyroidism. Trimming removed 5 bases from V and 2 bases from J; junction bases left unmatched: 14. Germline values: CDR1 SEHNR, CDR2 FQNEAQ (reference sequence). The CDR3 has 17 residues. Study-level points and caveats: The majority of expanded thyroid clonotypes above 0.001 frequency also occurred in blood.

From RNA, the CDR3 regions of TCR beta chains were amplified and sequenced. The first-round RT-PCR employed HTBI primers together with the Qiagen OneStep RT-PCR kit. A multiplex PCR was then performed as the second round. TCRdb recomputed calls from the multiplex PCR reads with MiXCR, one row per CDR3 protein. The repertoire has approximately 700,000 distinct CDR3 sequences, around 40% of them found once; the top ten carry around 40%. Lactation, pregnancy, uncontrolled infections and other autoimmune diseases were all grounds for excluding patients. Orbital computed tomography, together with clinical symptoms, serum thyroxine, TRAb and thyroid ultrasound, was used for diagnosis. Turning to this clonotype: Its matching antigen is unknown.

The origin of this receptor is an adult man with Graves' ophthalmopathy. The sample taken for sequencing was peripheral blood. The chain employs TRBV7-9 and TRBJ2-5; 7 bases are a match to TRBD2. CDR3 sequence reads: CASSPRRLGLKQETQYF. The CDR3 DNA reads as TGTGCCAGCAGCCCGCGCCGCCTGGGACTAAAACAAGAGACCCAGTACTTC.